The 14 T cell receptor beta chains below were found in one sample sequenced in a study of CD8+CD57+ T cells in acquired aplastic anemia. The template used for profiling TCR beta VDJ and CDR3 was genomic DNA. TCRdb itself ran the reads through MiXCR, one entry per CDR3 protein. The table records under 150,000 distinct CDR3 sequences, 41% of them present only once. Material for sequencing was sorted CD4+, CD8+, or CD8+CD57+ T cells (not recorded which) from PBMCs. The receptor set was obtained from a human donor in good health, serving as a control.

This clonotype was seen at least ten times. The CDR3 here is CASSQQNTEAFF. For the CDR3, the DNA is TGTGCCAGCTCACAACAGAACACTGAAGCTTTCTTT. The chain recombines TRBV18 with TRBJ1-1; D gene uncertain. The CDR3 has 12 residues. Germline lookup yields CDR1 KGHSH and CDR2 LQKENI. V lost 4 bases and J 1 base, leaving 4 bases between the germline ends.

V usage is TRBV10-3 and J usage is TRBJ1-5; perhaps TRBD1 as D (6 bases). The V gene lost 3 bases and the J gene lost 0 bases, with 12 bases spanning the gap. Germline V gives CDR1 ENHRY, CDR2 SYGVKD. The CDR3 spans 16 residues. The CDR3 loop is CAISERDINSNQPQHF. The CDR3 bases are TGTGCCATCAGTGAAAGGGACATCAATAGCAATCAGCCCCAGCATTTT.

This clonotype was detected many times. This chain connects TRBV6-1 to TRBJ2-7; TRBD1 aligns across 10 bases. Germline values: CDR1 MNHNS, CDR2 SASEGT. Trimming cost V 5 bases and J 2 bases; bases outside gene matches: 6. The CDR3 runs 15 residues. CDR3 residues: CASSSTDRGAYEQYF. Written as DNA, the CDR3 is TGTGCCAGCAGTAGTACGGACAGGGGGGCCTACGAGCAGTACTTC.

The sample holds many counts of this clonotype. V gene TRBV5-4 combines with J gene TRBJ2-7; no definite D call. Trimming shortened V by 2 bases and J by 0 bases, and 9 bases separated the two germline ends. Germline CDR1 SGHNT, CDR2 YYREEE (reference sequence). This CDR3 has 14 residues. CDR3: CASSFGGSSYEQYF. The CDR3 DNA reads TGTGCCAGCAGCTTCGGTGGCAGCTCCTACGAGCAGTACTTC.

This chain links TRBV4-2 with TRBJ1-3; tentatively, D is TRBD1 (6 bases). V was clipped by 3 bases and J by 0 bases, with 9 bases between them. CDR3 length equals 15 residues. Looked up from germline, CDR1 is LGHNA and CDR2 is YNFKEQ. In DNA form, the CDR3 reads TGTGCCAGCAGCCAGGACAGACTCTCTGGAAACACCATATATTTT. The encoded protein is CASSQDRLSGNTIYF.

This clonotype was detected once. A junction boundary mismatches the germline segment, possibly from a read error. The CDR3 nucleotides are TGTGCCAGCAGACCCGGGGGGCAGTCCTTC. Amino acids: CASRPGGQSF. The J gene is TRBJ2-1, the V gene TRBV7-2; the D gene is possibly TRBD2 (7 bases). This CDR3 is 10 amino acids long. From germline, CDR1 is SGHTA and CDR2 FQGNSA.

V is TRBV2 and J is TRBJ2-7; D is uncertain. The germline V gene has CDR1 SNHLY and CDR2 FYNNEI. V lost 2 bases, J lost 0 bases, and 11 bases lay in between. The CDR3 spans 15 residues. The CDR3 loop reads CASSESSGSSYEQYF. The CDR3 DNA reads as TGTGCCAGCAGTGAAAGCTCAGGAAGCTCCTACGAGCAGTACTTC.

The DNA of the CDR3 is TGTGCCAGTAGTAGACCCGACAGGGCCGTCAATCAGCCCCAGCATTTT. Protein sequence: CASSRPDRAVNQPQHF. This chain uses TRBV19 with TRBJ1-5; TRBD1 matches at 7 bases. This CDR3 spans 16 amino acids. V trimming: 4 bases; J trimming: 3 bases; junction bases outside the gene matches: 9. CDR1 LNHDA and CDR2 SQIVND come from the germline V gene (reference sequence).

Written as DNA, the CDR3 is TGTGCCAGCAGTACCGGGACTAGCGGGAGCACAGATACGCAGTATTTT. Translation: CASSTGTSGSTDTQYF. The chain couples TRBV12-3 or TRBV12-4 to TRBJ2-3, with TRBD2 matching 12 bases. V lost 5 bases to trimming and J lost 0 bases; unmatched junction nucleotides: 3. This CDR3 region has 16 residues.

J is TRBJ2-7 and V is TRBV19, with TRBD2 matching over 13 bases. The CDR3 is 16 amino acids. V shed 2 bases, J shed 3 bases, and the junction held 4 bases outside the gene matches. Germline assignment: CDR1 LNHDA and CDR2 SQIVND (reference sequence). The CDR3 DNA sequence: TGTGCCAGTAGTATAATACTAGCGGGAGGGGGCTACGAGCAGTACTTC. This translates into CASSIILAGGGYEQYF.

Points on this clonotype: A single base separates this from a much larger clone, so it may be a read error. This sequence joins TRBV5-1 and TRBJ1-4; D gene unclear. The germline V gene encodes CDR1 SGHRS and CDR2 YFSETQ. CDR3 length equals 13 residues. The CDR3 bases are TGCGCCAGCAGGGAGGTGACTAATGAAAACCTGTTTTTT. Amino acid sequence: CASREVTNENLFF.

This clonotype was counted ten times or more. This sequence joins TRBV11-2 and TRBJ1-1, with no clear D. This CDR3 has 14 amino acids. V lost 5 bases, J lost 1 base, and 11 bases lay in between. Germline V gene data show CDR1 as SGHAT and CDR2 as FQNNGV. The CDR3 region is CASSIQTGNTEAFF. The CDR3 nucleotides are TGTGCCAGCAGCATCCAGACGGGGAACACTGAAGCTTTCTTT.

This clonotype occurred many times. The V gene is TRBV12-3 or TRBV12-4, the J gene TRBJ1-1; D unclear. V dropped 3 bases and J dropped 2 bases, with 10 bases sitting between them. This CDR3 is built from 14 residues. CDR3 sequence (DNA): TGTGCCAGCAGTTTGGTGACAATCAACACTGAAGCTTTCTTT. Protein: CASSLVTINTEAFF.

This chain links TRBV2 with TRBJ1-2, with a possible D match to TRBD1 (5 bases). V was clipped by 7 bases and J by 6 bases, with 12 bases between them. The germline gives CDR1 SNHLY, CDR2 FYNNEI. The CDR3 runs to 12 residues. Written as DNA, the CDR3 is TGTGCCAGCAAGGACCGAGGGGATGGCTACACCTTC. Encoded protein: CASKDRGDGYTF.